Described below is a single T cell receptor (beta chain) sequence and its context. CDR3 size: 16 residues. V lost 2 bases, J lost 1 base, and 5 bases stayed unmatched. The germline V gene has CDR1 ENHRY and CDR2 SYGVKD. The record originates from a study of cytomegalovirus exposure and HLA in healthy donors. Amplification used 60 Vbeta primers and 13 Jbeta primers. The assay was immunoSEQ multiplex PCR, and TCRdb's table has in-frame clones only and misses some. Altogether some 150,000 clones are present, around 60% being singletons, with the ten largest covering around 7.1%. Sequenced sample: PBMCs. The V gene is TRBV10-3, the J gene TRBJ2-1, with 7 bases identical to TRBD1. The sequence was collected from an older woman in good health and CMV-seropositive. The DNA for the CDR3 is TGTGCCATCAGTGAGATGTACAGGGGATCCTACAATGAGCAGTTCTTC. As protein: CAISEMYRGSYNEQFF.